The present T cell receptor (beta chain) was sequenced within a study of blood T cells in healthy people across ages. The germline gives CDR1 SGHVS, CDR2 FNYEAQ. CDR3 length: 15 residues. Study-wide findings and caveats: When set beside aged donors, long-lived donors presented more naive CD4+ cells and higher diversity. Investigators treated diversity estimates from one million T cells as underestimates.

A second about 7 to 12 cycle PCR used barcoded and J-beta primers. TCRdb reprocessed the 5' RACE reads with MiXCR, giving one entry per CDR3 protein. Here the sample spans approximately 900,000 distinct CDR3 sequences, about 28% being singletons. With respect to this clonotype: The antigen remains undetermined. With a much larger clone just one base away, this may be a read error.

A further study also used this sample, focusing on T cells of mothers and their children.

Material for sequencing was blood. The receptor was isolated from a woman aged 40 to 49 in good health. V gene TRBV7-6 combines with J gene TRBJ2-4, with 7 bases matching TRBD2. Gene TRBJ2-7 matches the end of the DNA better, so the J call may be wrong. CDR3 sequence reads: CASSLEGGESDEQYF. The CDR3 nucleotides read TGTGCCAGCAGCTTAGAGGGAGGGGAGTCCGACGAGCAGTACTTC.